This is a list of T cell receptor beta chains from one sample in a study of cytomegalovirus exposure and HLA in healthy donors. TCRdb's table, derived via immunoSEQ multiplex PCR, lists solely in-frame clones and lacks some. The sample includes approximately 71,000 clones, approximately 94% of them seen just once. Sequenced material: PBMCs. The receptors were gathered from a woman between 18 and 29 years old in good health and CMV-seronegative. Both conserved end residues are part of each CDR3. The D gene is left open where the match is weak. For some rows the clone size is stated as once, few or many, or as a class when expanded; others skip it.

J: TRBJ2-5
D: -
V: TRBV5-4
size: -
CDR3: CASSLSGAETQYF
DNA: TGTGCCAGCAGCTTATCAGGGGCGGAGACCCAGTACTTC

J: TRBJ2-7
D: -
V: TRBV7-9
size: -
CDR3: CASSLVANEQYF
DNA: TGTGCCAGCAGCTTAGTGGCCAACGAGCAGTACTTC

J: TRBJ2-7
D: -
V: TRBV6-5
size: -
CDR3: CASRRRTESYEQYF
DNA: TGTGCCAGCCGCAGGAGGACAGAGTCCTACGAGCAGTACTTC

J: TRBJ1-4
D: -
V: TRBV19
size: -
CDR3: CATNSGSWANEKLFF
DNA: TGTGCCACCAACTCGGGGTCTTGGGCTAATGAAAAACTGTTTTTT

J: TRBJ1-1
D: TRBD1
V: TRBV6-1
size: -
CDR3: CATADRGMNTEAFF
DNA: TGTGCCACGGCGGACAGGGGAATGAACACTGAAGCTTTCTTT

J: TRBJ2-5
D: TRBD2
V: TRBV29-1
size: -
CDR3: CSVSGTSGGAQETQYF
DNA: TGCAGCGTTTCCGGGACTAGCGGGGGCGCACAAGAGACCCAGTACTTC

J: TRBJ2-5
D: TRBD1
V: TRBV10-3
size: -
CDR3: CAIRGDRERETQYF
DNA: TGTGCCATCAGGGGGGACAGGGAGAGGGAGACCCAGTACTTC

J: TRBJ2-3
D: -
V: TRBV6-5
size: -
CDR3: CASSYSSRDTQYF
DNA: TGTGCCAGCAGTTACTCCTCCCGAGATACGCAGTATTTT

J: TRBJ2-6
D: -
V: TRBV19
size: once
CDR3: CASSIDSSGANVLTF
DNA: TGTGCCAGTAGTATAGACTCCTCTGGGGCCAACGTCCTGACTTTC

J: TRBJ2-5
D: -
V: TRBV11-2
size: -
CDR3: CASSLAFGQIQETQYF
DNA: TGTGCCAGCAGCTTAGCCTTCGGACAGATACAAGAGACCCAGTACTTC

J: TRBJ2-3
D: TRBD2
V: TRBV7-9
size: -
CDR3: CASSSGGRDTQYF
DNA: TGTGCCAGCAGCTCGGGGGGGCGGGATACGCAGTATTTT

J: TRBJ2-3
D: -
V: TRBV7-2
size: once
CDR3: CASSLVFSPTDTQYF
DNA: TGTGCCAGCAGCTTAGTTTTTAGCCCCACAGATACGCAGTATTTT

J: TRBJ2-1
D: TRBD2
V: TRBV5-4
size: -
CDR3: CASSAGTSGRSYNEQFF
DNA: TGTGCCAGCAGCGCCGGGACTAGCGGGAGATCCTACAATGAGCAGTTCTTC

J: TRBJ2-3
D: -
V: TRBV2
size: -
CDR3: CASMGGTDTQYF
DNA: TGTGCCAGCATGGGGGGAACAGATACGCAGTATTTT

J: TRBJ2-1
D: -
V: TRBV19
size: -
CDR3: CASSTTTYNEQFF
DNA: TGTGCCAGTAGCACTACCACCTACAATGAGCAGTTCTTC

J: TRBJ2-3
D: TRBD2
V: TRBV7-3
size: -
CDR3: CASSPHSGGATDTQYF
DNA: TGTGCCAGCAGCCCACATAGCGGGGGGGCCACAGATACGCAGTATTTT

J: TRBJ2-3
D: -
V: TRBV7-2
size: -
CDR3: CASSAQGYTDTQYF
DNA: TGTGCCAGCAGCGCGCAGGGATATACAGATACGCAGTATTTT

J: TRBJ2-1
D: -
V: TRBV7-3
size: -
CDR3: CASSPSATPIDEQFF
DNA: TGTGCCAGCAGCCCCAGCGCGACTCCCATCGATGAGCAGTTCTTC

J: TRBJ1-1
D: -
V: TRBV4-3
size: -
CDR3: CASTRQRNTEAFF
DNA: TGCGCCAGCACTAGACAGAGGAACACTGAAGCTTTCTTT

J: TRBJ2-5
D: TRBD1
V: TRBV28
size: -
CDR3: CASRRDSLETQYF
DNA: TGTGCCAGCAGACGGGACAGTTTAGAGACCCAGTACTTC

J: TRBJ2-5
D: TRBD2
V: TRBV5-1
size: -
CDR3: CASTRTSGALEKTQYF
DNA: TGCGCCAGCACCCGGACTAGCGGGGCCTTGGAGAAGACCCAGTACTTC

J: TRBJ2-5
D: -
V: TRBV2
size: -
CDR3: CASSPPGLPKGETQYF
DNA: TGTGCCAGCAGCCCCCCGGGTCTACCCAAGGGGGAGACCCAGTACTTC

J: TRBJ1-1
D: -
V: TRBV27
size: -
CDR3: CASSPYGGGPMNTEAFF
DNA: TGTGCCAGCAGTCCCTACGGGGGGGGCCCTATGAACACTGAAGCTTTCTTT

J: TRBJ1-5
D: TRBD1
V: TRBV28
size: -
CDR3: CASQYHDREGQPQHF
DNA: TGTGCCAGCCAATATCACGACAGGGAAGGTCAGCCCCAGCATTTT

J: TRBJ1-2
D: -
V: TRBV18
size: -
CDR3: CASSRNTGFDGYTF
DNA: TGTGCCAGCTCACGAAACACAGGGTTCGATGGCTACACCTTC

J: TRBJ2-7
D: -
V: TRBV10-3
size: -
CDR3: CAISETGRVDKSSYEQYF
DNA: TGTGCCATCAGTGAAACAGGGCGGGTCGACAAGAGCTCCTACGAGCAGTACTTC

J: TRBJ2-7
D: TRBD2
V: TRBV30
size: -
CDR3: CAPREREINYEQYF
DNA: TGTGCCCCGCGGGAGCGGGAGATTAATTACGAGCAGTACTTC

J: TRBJ2-1
D: TRBD2
V: TRBV9
size: -
CDR3: CASSVELADYNEQFF
DNA: TGTGCCAGCAGCGTCGAACTAGCGGATTACAATGAGCAGTTCTTC

J: TRBJ2-1
D: -
V: TRBV11-1
size: -
CDR3: CASSYDWLNNEQFF
DNA: TGTGCCAGCAGCTATGACTGGCTGAACAATGAGCAGTTCTTC